A selection of T cell receptor beta chains follows, all from one sample in a study of T cell clones after liver transplantation. The method was immunoSEQ multiplex PCR; TCRdb's version includes in-frame clones alone and lacks a portion of them. This sample has about 120,000 clones, with about nine tenths found just once. Source: CD4+ T cells from blood, taken 12 months after liver transplant. These TCRs come from a human patient who received a liver transplant. A share of the T cells may be of graft donor origin. The CDR3 runs from the conserved cysteine through the conserved F or W. The D gene is left open where the match is weak. Clone size is given for some rows only: seen once, a few or many times, or a class if the clone is expanded.

size: once
D: TRBD1
J: TRBJ1-1
length: 15
V: TRBV4-2
CDR3: CASSPTGQGSLEAFF
DNA: TGTGCCAGCAGCCCTACGGGACAGGGGTCTCTTGAAGCTTTCTTT

size: -
D: TRBD1
J: TRBJ2-5
length: 14
V: TRBV29-1
CDR3: CSVEIPGQMETQYF
DNA: TGCAGCGTTGAAATCCCGGGACAGATGGAGACCCAGTACTTC

size: -
D: TRBD1
J: TRBJ2-3
length: 18
V: TRBV19
CDR3: CASSTPGQGYVVADTQYF
DNA: TGTGCCAGTAGTACACCGGGACAGGGATATGTAGTCGCAGATACGCAGTATTTT

size: -
D: TRBD2
J: TRBJ2-5
length: 16
V: TRBV5-1
CDR3: CASSSRLAGGRETQYF
DNA: TGCGCCAGCAGCTCCAGACTAGCGGGAGGGCGTGAGACCCAGTACTTC

size: -
D: TRBD2
J: TRBJ2-3
length: 15
V: TRBV10-3
CDR3: CAISDSIAGEDTQYF
DNA: TGTGCCATCAGTGATTCGATAGCGGGAGAGGATACGCAGTATTTT

size: -
D: TRBD1
J: TRBJ1-2
length: 14
V: TRBV5-4
CDR3: CASSLRDRGYGYTF
DNA: TGTGCCAGCAGCTTAAGGGACAGGGGGTATGGCTACACCTTC

size: few
D: -
J: TRBJ1-2
length: 12
V: TRBV19
CDR3: CASSIGEYGYTF
DNA: TGTGCCAGTAGTATAGGGGAATATGGCTACACCTTC

size: once
D: TRBD1
J: TRBJ1-1
length: 15
V: TRBV5-1
CDR3: CASSRDRRSNTEAFF
DNA: TGCGCCAGCAGCCGGGACAGACGATCTAACACTGAAGCTTTCTTT

size: -
D: -
J: TRBJ1-1
length: 13
V: TRBV7-8
CDR3: CASTRSVDTEAFF
DNA: TGTGCCAGCACGAGATCAGTAGACACTGAAGCTTTCTTT

size: -
D: -
J: TRBJ1-2
length: 14
V: TRBV19
CDR3: CASSPSTPNYGYTF
DNA: TGTGCCAGTAGTCCCAGTACCCCAAACTATGGCTACACCTTC

size: -
D: -
J: TRBJ1-1
length: 14
V: TRBV7-2
CDR3: CASSLGHMNTEAFF
DNA: TGTGCCAGCAGCTTAGGTCACATGAACACTGAAGCTTTCTTT

size: -
D: -
J: TRBJ2-2
length: 16
V: TRBV18
CDR3: CASSSTGIPNTGELFF
DNA: TGTGCCAGCTCATCTACAGGGATACCGAACACCGGGGAGCTGTTTTTT

size: -
D: TRBD1
J: TRBJ2-7
length: 19
V: TRBV5-1
CDR3: CASSSLGTGVAPRGLEQYF
DNA: TGCGCCAGCAGCTCCCTAGGGACAGGGGTCGCCCCGAGAGGCCTCGAGCAGTACTTC

size: few
D: TRBD2
J: TRBJ2-7
length: 15
V: TRBV5-1
CDR3: CASSPEAGVYYEQYF
DNA: TGCGCCAGCAGCCCGGAAGCGGGAGTTTACTACGAGCAGTACTTC

size: -
D: TRBD2
J: TRBJ2-2
length: 15
V: TRBV27
CDR3: CASRRAGGNTGELFF
DNA: TGTGCCAGCAGAAGAGCGGGAGGGAACACCGGGGAGCTGTTTTTT

size: few
D: -
J: TRBJ1-3
length: 15
V: TRBV7-8
CDR3: CASSFSGVAGNTIYF
DNA: TGTGCCAGCAGCTTTAGCGGGGTGGCTGGAAACACCATATATTTT

size: -
D: -
J: TRBJ2-7
length: 13
V: TRBV28
CDR3: CASRSQGSYEQYF
DNA: TGTGCCAGCAGGAGCCAGGGGTCCTACGAGCAGTACTTC

size: -
D: -
J: TRBJ2-3
length: 15
V: TRBV9
CDR3: CASTTVPTGLDTQYF
DNA: TGTGCCAGCACAACAGTACCCACAGGGTTAGATACGCAGTATTTT

size: -
D: TRBD1
J: TRBJ2-7
length: 12
V: TRBV6-6
CDR3: CASSQGQGREYF
DNA: TGTGCCAGCAGTCAAGGACAGGGGAGGGAGTACTTC

size: -
D: TRBD2
J: TRBJ2-4
length: 20
V: TRBV9
CDR3: CASSVERLAGGPLAKNIQYF
DNA: TGTGCCAGCAGCGTCGAAAGACTAGCGGGAGGGCCTTTAGCCAAAAACATTCAGTACTTC

size: few
D: TRBD2
J: TRBJ2-1
length: 18
V: TRBV11-3
CDR3: CASSFYASGATSYNEQFF
DNA: TGTGCCAGCAGCTTTTACGCTAGCGGGGCTACTTCCTACAATGAGCAGTTCTTC

size: -
D: TRBD1
J: TRBJ1-1
length: 12
V: TRBV2
CDR3: CASSVGQAMAFF
DNA: TGTGCCAGCAGTGTCGGACAGGCCATGGCTTTCTTT

size: once
D: -
J: TRBJ1-1
length: 13
V: TRBV11-2
CDR3: CASSLVLSTEAFF
DNA: TGTGCCAGCAGCTTAGTCCTGAGCACTGAAGCTTTCTTT

size: few
D: TRBD1
J: TRBJ2-7
length: 16
V: TRBV7-3
CDR3: CASSLNPGTGWNEQYF
DNA: TGTGCCAGCAGCTTAAATCCCGGGACAGGGTGGAACGAGCAGTACTTC

size: -
D: -
J: TRBJ2-2
length: 17
V: TRBV4-1
CDR3: CASSQGGLGGNTGELFF
DNA: TGCGCCAGCAGCCAAGGCGGCTTGGGGGGGAACACCGGGGAGCTGTTTTTT

size: -
D: -
J: TRBJ1-3
length: 13
V: TRBV5-4
CDR3: CASSLASGNTIYF
DNA: TGTGCCAGCAGCCTAGCCTCTGGAAACACCATATATTTT

size: -
D: TRBD2
J: TRBJ2-1
length: 15
V: TRBV30
CDR3: CACQSTSGRANEQFF
DNA: TGTGCCTGCCAATCGACTAGCGGGAGGGCCAATGAGCAGTTCTTC

size: once
D: -
J: TRBJ1-1
length: 13
V: TRBV19
CDR3: CASSLGEVTEAFF
DNA: TGTGCCAGTAGCCTAGGGGAAGTGACTGAAGCTTTCTTT

size: -
D: -
J: TRBJ1-3
length: 15
V: TRBV6-1
CDR3: CASSEPPGRGNTIYF
DNA: TGTGCCAGCAGTGAACCCCCCGGCCGTGGAAACACCATATATTTT

size: -
D: TRBD2
J: TRBJ2-1
length: 16
V: TRBV11-3
CDR3: CASSLAQSSGRNEQFF
DNA: TGTGCCAGCAGCTTAGCACAATCTAGCGGGAGGAATGAGCAGTTCTTC

size: -
D: -
J: TRBJ2-3
length: 12
V: TRBV28
CDR3: CASISGADTQYF
DNA: TGTGCCAGTATATCGGGAGCAGATACGCAGTATTTT

size: -
D: -
J: TRBJ2-6
length: 15
V: TRBV7-9
CDR3: CASSPTRGGANVLTF
DNA: TGTGCCAGCAGCCCAACCCGTGGGGGGGCCAACGTCCTGACTTTC

size: -
D: TRBD1
J: TRBJ2-1
length: 15
V: TRBV7-8
CDR3: CASSAGQGAYNEQFF
DNA: TGTGCCAGCAGCGCGGGACAGGGAGCGTACAATGAGCAGTTCTTC

size: -
D: TRBD2
J: TRBJ2-7
length: 15
V: TRBV6-6
CDR3: CASSPSGSSSYEQYF
DNA: TGTGCCAGCAGTCCTAGCGGCTCCAGCTCCTACGAGCAGTACTTC

size: -
D: -
J: TRBJ2-5
length: 14
V: TRBV5-1
CDR3: CASSLERGQETQYF
DNA: TGCGCCAGCAGCTTGGAACGGGGCCAAGAGACCCAGTACTTC

size: -
D: TRBD1
J: TRBJ1-3
length: 14
V: TRBV6-5
CDR3: CASSYRQGGNTIYF
DNA: TGTGCCAGCAGTTACCGACAGGGTGGAAACACCATATATTTT

size: -
D: -
J: TRBJ2-3
length: 11
V: TRBV19
CDR3: CASSTIYTQYF
DNA: TGTGCCAGTAGCACGATATATACGCAGTATTTT

size: -
D: TRBD2
J: TRBJ2-7
length: 16
V: TRBV28
CDR3: CASSLSSGRLSYEQYF
DNA: TGTGCCAGCAGTTTGTCTAGCGGGAGGCTCTCCTACGAGCAGTACTTC

size: -
D: -
J: TRBJ1-4
length: 16
V: TRBV14
CDR3: CASSQGFGLPPKKLFF
DNA: TGTGCCAGCAGCCAGGGATTCGGGTTACCCCCGAAAAAACTGTTTTTT

size: -
D: -
J: TRBJ1-4
length: 15
V: TRBV6-1
CDR3: CASSPDAGYWVKLFF
DNA: TGTGCCAGCAGCCCCGACGCGGGGTATTGGGTAAAACTGTTTTTT

size: -
D: -
J: TRBJ2-6
length: 16
V: TRBV25-1
CDR3: CASSKGLNSGANVLTF
DNA: TGTGCCAGCAGTAAGGGGCTCAACTCTGGGGCCAACGTCCTGACTTTC

size: -
D: TRBD2
J: TRBJ2-1
length: 18
V: TRBV6-1
CDR3: CASSERPSGRGSYNEQFF
DNA: TGTGCCAGCAGTGAAAGACCTAGCGGGAGGGGCTCCTACAATGAGCAGTTCTTC

size: -
D: -
J: TRBJ2-3
length: 12
V: TRBV10-3
CDR3: CAISEGRDTQYF
DNA: TGTGCCATCAGTGAGGGGAGAGATACGCAGTATTTT

size: -
D: TRBD1
J: TRBJ1-4
length: 15
V: TRBV5-1
CDR3: CASSGQGVANEKLFF
DNA: TGCGCCAGCAGCGGACAGGGAGTAGCTAATGAAAAACTGTTTTTT

size: -
D: -
J: TRBJ2-6
length: 17
V: TRBV25-1
CDR3: CASSVGKGDSGANVLTF
DNA: TGTGCCAGCAGTGTGGGCAAGGGGGACTCTGGGGCCAACGTCCTGACTTTC

size: -
D: -
J: TRBJ1-2
length: 15
V: TRBV4-1
CDR3: CASSREAAVNYGYTF
DNA: TGCGCCAGCAGCCGGGAAGCCGCAGTAAACTATGGCTACACCTTC